This TCR beta chain was sequenced for a study of shared clonotypes between healthy human individuals. The V end was cut by 5 bases, the J end by 4 bases, with 18 bases between. Looked up from germline, CDR1 is MNHNY and CDR2 is SVGAGI (reference sequence). This CDR3 contains 16 residues. The table lists this clone with a count of one. The antigen remains unidentified. The study's findings and limits: Relative to memory subsets, naive subsets generally showed larger estimated richness.

Clones were read by immunoSEQ multiplex PCR, and TCRdb kept only the in-frame ones, dropping some. The repertoire holds 2.3 million or so clones, with 85% to 95% as singletons. The V call is TRBV6-6, the J call TRBJ1-5; D may be TRBD1 (6 bases). This TCR was recovered from a man younger than 35 in good health. Some clones in this sample may be carry-over from other donors' samples. The sequenced sample was naive CD4+ T cells from PBMCs. The sample's subset: CD45RA+ positively selected. The CDR3 loop is CASSPSRSRGNQPQHF. CDR3 bases: TGTGCCAGCAGTCCCAGCAGGTCGAGGGGGAATCAGCCCCAGCATTTT.